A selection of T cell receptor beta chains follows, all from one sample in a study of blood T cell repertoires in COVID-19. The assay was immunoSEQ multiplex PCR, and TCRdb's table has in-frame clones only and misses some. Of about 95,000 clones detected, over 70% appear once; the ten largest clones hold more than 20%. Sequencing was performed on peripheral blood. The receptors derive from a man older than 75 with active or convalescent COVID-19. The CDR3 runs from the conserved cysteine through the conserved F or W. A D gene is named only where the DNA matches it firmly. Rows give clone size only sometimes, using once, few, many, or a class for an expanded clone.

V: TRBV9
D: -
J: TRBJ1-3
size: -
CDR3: CASSSSGGTGNTIYF
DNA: TGTGCCAGCAGCTCATCGGGGGGCACTGGAAACACCATATATTTT

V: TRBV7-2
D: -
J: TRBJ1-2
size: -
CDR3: CASSAGLDLGYTF
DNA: TGTGCCAGCTCGGCGGGACTTGATCTGGGCTACACCTTC

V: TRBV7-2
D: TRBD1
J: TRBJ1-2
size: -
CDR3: CASSLGQGAQGYTF
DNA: TGTGCCAGCAGCTTGGGGCAGGGGGCGCAGGGCTACACCTTC

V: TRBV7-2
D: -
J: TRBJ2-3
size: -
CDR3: CASSWGGRSTDTQYF
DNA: TGTGCCAGCAGCTGGGGCGGCCGTTCCACAGATACGCAGTATTTT

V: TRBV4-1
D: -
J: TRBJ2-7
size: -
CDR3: CASSHPPGTSTYEQYF
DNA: TGCGCCAGCAGTCACCCCCCCGGGACTTCAACCTACGAGCAGTACTTC

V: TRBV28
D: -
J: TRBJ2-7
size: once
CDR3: CASSGPDRGFYYEQYF
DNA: TGTGCCAGCAGCGGCCCGGACAGAGGTTTCTACTACGAGCAGTACTTC

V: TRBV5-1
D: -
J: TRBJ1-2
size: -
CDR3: CASSSSGGTNYGYTF
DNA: TGCGCCAGCAGCTCCTCAGGAGGGACGAACTATGGCTACACCTTC

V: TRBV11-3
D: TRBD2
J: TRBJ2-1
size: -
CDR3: CASSLERDYKGMNEQFF
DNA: TGTGCCAGCAGCTTAGAGCGGGACTACAAAGGGATGAATGAGCAGTTCTTC

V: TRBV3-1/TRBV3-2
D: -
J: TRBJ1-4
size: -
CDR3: CASSPFSPGEKLFF
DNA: TGTGCCAGCAGCCCCTTTTCCCCGGGTGAAAAACTGTTTTTT

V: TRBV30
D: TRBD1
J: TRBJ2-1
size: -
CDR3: CAWRPTGGGSRSYNEQFF
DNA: TGTGCCTGGAGACCCACAGGGGGCGGGTCTCGCTCCTACAATGAGCAGTTCTTC

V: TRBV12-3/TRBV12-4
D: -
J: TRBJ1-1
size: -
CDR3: CASREQGNTEAFF
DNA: TGTGCCAGCAGGGAACAGGGGAACACTGAAGCTTTCTTT

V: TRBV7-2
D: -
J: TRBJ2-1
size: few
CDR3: CASSSPGSGSPNEQFF
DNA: TGTGCCAGCAGCTCCCCAGGTAGTGGTAGTCCCAATGAGCAGTTCTTC

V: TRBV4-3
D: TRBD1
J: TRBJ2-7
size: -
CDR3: CASSQSPLGQAYEQYF
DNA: TGCGCCAGCAGCCAATCCCCTCTAGGACAGGCCTACGAGCAGTACTTC

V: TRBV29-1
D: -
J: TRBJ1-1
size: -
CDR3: CSVVKRKGPTRNTEAFF
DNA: TGCAGCGTTGTTAAGAGGAAGGGGCCCACCCGAAACACTGAAGCTTTCTTT

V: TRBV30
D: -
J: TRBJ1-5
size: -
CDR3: CAWSGTQGQPQHF
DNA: TGTGCCTGGAGTGGTACCCAGGGTCAGCCCCAGCATTTT

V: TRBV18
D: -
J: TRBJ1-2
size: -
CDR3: CASSPLSREEGYTF
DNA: TGTGCCAGCTCACCACTCTCCAGGGAAGAAGGCTACACCTTC

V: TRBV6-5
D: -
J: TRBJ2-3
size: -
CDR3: CASRRTAVTDTQYF
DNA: TGTGCCAGCAGGAGGACAGCCGTCACAGATACGCAGTATTTT

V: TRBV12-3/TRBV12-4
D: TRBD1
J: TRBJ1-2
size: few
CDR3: CASSLGTGFGYTF
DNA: TGTGCCAGCAGTTTAGGGACAGGGTTTGGCTACACCTTC

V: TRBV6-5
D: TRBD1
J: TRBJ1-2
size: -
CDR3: CASSFPGQGRLGYTF
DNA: TGTGCCAGCAGTTTCCCGGGACAGGGCCGCCTGGGCTACACCTTC

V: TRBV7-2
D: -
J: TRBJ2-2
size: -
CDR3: CASSLMGVNTGELFF
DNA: TGTGCCAGCAGCTTAATGGGAGTAAACACCGGGGAGCTGTTTTTT

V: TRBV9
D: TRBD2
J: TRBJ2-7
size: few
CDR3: CASSGGLSGGYEQYF
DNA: TGTGCCAGCAGCGGGGGACTAAGCGGGGGCTACGAGCAGTACTTC

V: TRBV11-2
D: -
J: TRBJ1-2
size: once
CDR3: CASSLSGGNYGYTF
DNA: TGTGCCAGCAGCTTATCGGGGGGAAACTATGGCTACACCTTC